This entry features one T cell receptor (beta chain) sequence. What it binds is not known. This CDR3 is 14 amino acids long. V lost 3 bases to trimming and J lost 2 bases, with 11 bases between them. Germline loops: CDR1 GTSNPN, CDR2 SVGIG (reference sequence). This sample is drawn from a study of shared clonotypes between healthy human individuals. About the study: A donor's plate count was three for CD4 naive and three for CD4 memory; CD8 naive had two and CD8 memory one.

Original data processing: From ImmunoSEQ came sequences covering only the junction and carrying no quality scores, so filtering differed. Here immunoSEQ multiplex PCR was the method, and the copy in TCRdb shows in-frame clones only, minus some. The DNA was the basis for D and trimming; V, J and clone size are from that table. There are under 1,100,000 clones in the sample; around 74% occur only once, and 1.4% lies in the top ten. General study findings and limits: A reduction in generation probabilities was seen for non-shared clonotypes relative to those shared by all four donors.

The study separated CD4+ cells into CD45RA+ naive and CD45RA-negative memory subsets. V gene TRBV30 combines with J gene TRBJ1-3; TRBD1 might be the D (5 bases). The sequence was collected from a man in his late teens or twenties in good health. The sample taken for sequencing was memory CD4+ T cells sorted from blood. The subset is: CD45RA-negative fraction. CDR3 bases: TGTGCCTGGAGGGGCCGGGGGACTGGAAACACCATATATTTT. Protein: CAWRGRGTGNTIYF.